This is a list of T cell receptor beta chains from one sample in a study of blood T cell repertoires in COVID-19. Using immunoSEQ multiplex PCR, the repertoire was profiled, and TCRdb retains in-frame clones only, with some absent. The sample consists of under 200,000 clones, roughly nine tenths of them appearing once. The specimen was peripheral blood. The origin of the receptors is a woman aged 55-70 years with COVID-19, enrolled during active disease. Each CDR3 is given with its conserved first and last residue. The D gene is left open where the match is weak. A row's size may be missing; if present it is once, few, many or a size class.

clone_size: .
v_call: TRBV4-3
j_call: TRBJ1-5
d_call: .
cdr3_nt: TGCGCCAGCAGCCAGGTTCCACAGGGAAATCAGCCCCAGCATTTT
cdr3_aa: CASSQVPQGNQPQHF

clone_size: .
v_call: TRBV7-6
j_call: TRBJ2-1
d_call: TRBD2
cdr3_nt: TGTGCCAGCAGCTTAGTAGCGGGAGTTTACAATGAGCAGTTCTTC
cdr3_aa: CASSLVAGVYNEQFF

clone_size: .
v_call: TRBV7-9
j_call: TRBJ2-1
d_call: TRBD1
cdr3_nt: TGTGCCAGCAGCTTAGGGACAGGCGATGAGCAGTTCTTC
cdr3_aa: CASSLGTGDEQFF

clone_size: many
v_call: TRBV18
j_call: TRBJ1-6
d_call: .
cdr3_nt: TGTGCCAGCTCCCCCCCGGGCTCCTATAATTCACCCCTCCACTTT
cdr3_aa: CASSPPGSYNSPLHF

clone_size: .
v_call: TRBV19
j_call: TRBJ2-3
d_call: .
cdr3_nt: TGTGCCAGTAGGACACTCAGCACAGATACGCAGTATTTT
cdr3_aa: CASRTLSTDTQYF

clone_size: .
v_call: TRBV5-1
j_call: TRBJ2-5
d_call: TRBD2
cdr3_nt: TGCGCCAGCAGCCCCGTTGGTAGCGGGAGTGGGGAGACCCAGTACTTC
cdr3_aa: CASSPVGSGSGETQYF

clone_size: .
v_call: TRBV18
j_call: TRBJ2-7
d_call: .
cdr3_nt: TGTGCCAGCTCCAGACCCTTCCCTAGCGAGCAGTACTTC
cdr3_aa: CASSRPFPSEQYF

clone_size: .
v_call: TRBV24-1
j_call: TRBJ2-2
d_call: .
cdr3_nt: TGTGCCACCGCGGGACAGCCGAACACCGGGGAGCTGTTTTTT
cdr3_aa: CATAGQPNTGELFF

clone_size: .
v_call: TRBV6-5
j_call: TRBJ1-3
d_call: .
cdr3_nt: TGTGCCAGCACCCCTCTACAGGGCTCTGGAAACACCATATATTTT
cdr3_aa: CASTPLQGSGNTIYF

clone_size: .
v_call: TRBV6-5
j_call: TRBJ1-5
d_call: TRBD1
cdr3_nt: TGTGCCAGCAGCACAGGGGGGTATCAGCCCCAGCATTTT
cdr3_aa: CASSTGGYQPQHF

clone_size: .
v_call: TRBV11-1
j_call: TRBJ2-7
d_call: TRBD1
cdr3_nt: TGTGCCAGCAGCCCCCGGACAGGGCGCTACGAGCAGTACTTC
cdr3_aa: CASSPRTGRYEQYF